This T cell receptor beta chain was captured by sequencing in a study of cytomegalovirus exposure and HLA in healthy donors. Overall study findings and caveats: Among donors in an Asian-associated ancestry cluster, a later analysis reportedly found fewer N-insertions than the roughly 610-donor mean. Later on, an analysis tied over 15,000 TCR beta sequences to HLA alleles at 0.05 false discovery rate. In an earlier analysis, most TCR beta V segments were productive about 87% or about 30% of the time.

A remark on this clone: Its antigen is undetermined.

PCR used 60 Vbeta primers and 13 Jbeta primers. Using immunoSEQ multiplex PCR, the repertoire was profiled, and TCRdb retains in-frame clones only, with some absent. The repertoire consists of 200,000 to 250,000 clones, with over 75% occurring once and the leading ten covering 0.2% to 0.25%. The sample consisted of PBMCs. This receptor was obtained from a girl aged 2 to 9 in good health and CMV-seronegative.

The CDR3 here is CSVEAGGYNEQFF. The CDR3 nucleotides read TGCAGCGTTGAGGCGGGAGGGTACAATGAGCAGTTCTTC. The chain employs TRBV29-1 and TRBJ2-1; 9 nucleotides line up with TRBD2. CDR1 SQVTM and CDR2 ANQGSEA come from the germline V gene. V shed 3 bases, J shed 4 bases, and the junction held 1 base outside the gene matches. The CDR3 spans 13 residues.